The present T cell receptor beta chain was sequenced within a study of neoadjuvant anti-PD-1 for oral cavity cancer. Findings of the study overall: Only a few patients per response group were TCR-analyzed; validation needed.

This clone was counted a few times. Its antigen is unidentified. Most tumor samples had approximately 5 ug input DNA in two replicates. Profiling relied on immunoSEQ multiplex PCR, and the TCRdb table lists in-frame clones only, not all of them. The repertoire holds 6,500 to 7,000 clones, with about 50% as singletons. Here the sequenced sample was tumor tissue, taken before nivolumab (anti-PD-1) treatment. The sequence came from a person between 40 and 79 years old with oral cavity squamous cell carcinoma.

The CDR3 DNA reads TGCGCCAGCAGCTCCTTGGGGGCTGGGACTCAGGGATCACGGGAGCAGTTCTTC. Its protein is CASSSLGAGTQGSREQFF. The chain carries TRBV5-1 and TRBJ2-1; tentatively, D is TRBD1 or TRBD2 (6 bases each). The germline gives CDR1 SGHRS, CDR2 YFSETQ. There are 18 residues in the CDR3. V was cut by 3 bases and J by 10 bases, with 29 bases left in between.